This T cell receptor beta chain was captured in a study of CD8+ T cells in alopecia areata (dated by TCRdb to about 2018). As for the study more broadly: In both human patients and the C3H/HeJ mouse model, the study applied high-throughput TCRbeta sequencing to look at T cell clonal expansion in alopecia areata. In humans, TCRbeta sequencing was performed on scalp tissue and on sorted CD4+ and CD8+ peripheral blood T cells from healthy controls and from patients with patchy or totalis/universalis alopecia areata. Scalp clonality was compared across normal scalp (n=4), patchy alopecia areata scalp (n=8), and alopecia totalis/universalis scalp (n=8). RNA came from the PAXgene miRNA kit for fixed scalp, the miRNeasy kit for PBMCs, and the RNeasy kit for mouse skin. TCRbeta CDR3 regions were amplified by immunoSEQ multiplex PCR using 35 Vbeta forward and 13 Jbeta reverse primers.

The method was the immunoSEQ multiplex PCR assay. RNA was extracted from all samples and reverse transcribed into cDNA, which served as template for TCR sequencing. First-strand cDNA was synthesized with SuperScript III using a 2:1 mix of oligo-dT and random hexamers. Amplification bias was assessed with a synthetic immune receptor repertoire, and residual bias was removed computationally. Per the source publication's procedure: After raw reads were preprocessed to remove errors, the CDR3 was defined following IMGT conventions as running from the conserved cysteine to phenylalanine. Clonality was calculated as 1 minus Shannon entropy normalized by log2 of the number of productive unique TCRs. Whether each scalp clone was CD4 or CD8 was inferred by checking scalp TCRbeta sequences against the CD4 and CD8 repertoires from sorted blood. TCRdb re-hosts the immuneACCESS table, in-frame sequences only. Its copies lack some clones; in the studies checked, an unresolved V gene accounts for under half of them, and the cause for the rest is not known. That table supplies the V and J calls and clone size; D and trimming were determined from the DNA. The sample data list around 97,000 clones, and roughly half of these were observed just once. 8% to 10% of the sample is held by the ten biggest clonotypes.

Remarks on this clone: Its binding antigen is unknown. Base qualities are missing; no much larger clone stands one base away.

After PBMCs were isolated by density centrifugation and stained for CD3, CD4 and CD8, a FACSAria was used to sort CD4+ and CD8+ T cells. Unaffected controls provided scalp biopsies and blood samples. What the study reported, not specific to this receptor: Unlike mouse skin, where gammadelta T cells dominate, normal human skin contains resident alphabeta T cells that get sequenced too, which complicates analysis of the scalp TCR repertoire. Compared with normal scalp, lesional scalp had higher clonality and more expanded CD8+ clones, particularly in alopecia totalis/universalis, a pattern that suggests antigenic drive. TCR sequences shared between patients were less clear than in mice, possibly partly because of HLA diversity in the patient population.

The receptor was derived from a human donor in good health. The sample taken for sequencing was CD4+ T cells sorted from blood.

The CDR3 loop reads CASSLAAAQETQYF. At the DNA level, the sequence is TGTGCCAGCAGCTTAGCGGCGGCCCAAGAGACCCAGTACTTC. Recombination linked TRBV7-9 to TRBJ2-5, with the D gene uncertain. V loses 0 bases of germline sequence and J loses 1 base, and the interval between the two ends is 6 bases. Taken from cysteine to phenylalanine, the CDR3 has 14 residues. The sequence is cut down to CDR3 DNA, 42 bases in frame from base 1. In the germline V gene (reference sequence), CDR1 corresponds to SEHNR and CDR2 to FQNEAQ.